This T cell receptor (beta chain) was captured by sequencing in a study of cytotoxic CD8 clonotypes in ibrutinib-treated CLL. General study points: Patients showed higher baseline clonality than age-matched healthy donors, and it tracked circulating CD8+ T-cell counts.

A note on this clone: Its antigen is currently unknown.

The CDR3 is made up of 14 amino acids. V gave up 4 bases and J gave up 1 base, with 11 bases separating them. Looked up from germline, CDR1 is SGHRS and CDR2 is YFSETQ. Sequencing was performed with immunoSEQ multiplex PCR; in TCRdb, only in-frame clones are kept and a portion is missing. The sample carries roughly 100,000 clones, 60% to 80% recorded once. The chain uses TRBV5-1 and TRBJ1-1; D not certain. Here the sequenced sample was PBMCs, taken after 12 months of ibrutinib treatment. The clonotype comes from a human donor with chronic lymphocytic leukemia. DNA of the CDR3: TGCGCCAGCAGCCCAGACGGTTGGAACACTGAAGCTTTCTTT. Its translation is CASSPDGWNTEAFF.